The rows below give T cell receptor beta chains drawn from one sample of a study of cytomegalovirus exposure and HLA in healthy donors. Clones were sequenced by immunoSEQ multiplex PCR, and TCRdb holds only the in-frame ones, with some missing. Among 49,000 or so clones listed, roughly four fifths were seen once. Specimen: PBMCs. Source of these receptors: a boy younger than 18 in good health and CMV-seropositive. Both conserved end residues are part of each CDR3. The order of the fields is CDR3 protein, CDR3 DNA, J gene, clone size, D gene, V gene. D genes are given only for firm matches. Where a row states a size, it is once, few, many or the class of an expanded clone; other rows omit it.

CASTGPGAGELFF	TGCGCCAGCACTGGACCGGGGGCCGGGGAGCTGTTTTTT	TRBJ2-2	NA	NA	TRBV4-1
CASSLSGEVSYEQYF	TGTGCCAGCAGTCTTAGCGGGGAGGTCTCCTACGAGCAGTACTTC	TRBJ2-7	NA	TRBD2	TRBV2
CASAEGAGNEKLFF	TGTGCCAGCGCCGAAGGGGCCGGTAATGAAAAACTGTTTTTT	TRBJ1-4	NA	NA	TRBV19
CASISTQETQYF	TGTGCCAGCATCTCAACTCAAGAGACCCAGTACTTC	TRBJ2-5	NA	NA	TRBV6-5
CASSLGQSYNEQFF	TGTGCCAGCAGCTTGGGGCAGTCCTACAATGAGCAGTTCTTC	TRBJ2-1	NA	NA	TRBV5-6
CASLFWDRGRTIYF	TGTGCCAGTCTCTTTTGGGACAGGGGACGAACCATATATTTT	TRBJ1-3	NA	TRBD1	TRBV5-6
CASSPLQPGGEGYTF	TGTGCCAGCAGCCCATTACAGCCAGGAGGAGAGGGCTACACCTTC	TRBJ1-2	NA	NA	TRBV5-4
CASSAETGWPYNEQFF	TGTGCCAGCAGTGCCGAGACAGGGTGGCCCTACAATGAGCAGTTCTTC	TRBJ2-1	NA	TRBD1	TRBV2
CSSSEEPGGWDFLQYF	TGTTCCAGCAGCGAAGAACCCGGGGGGTGGGACTTCCTGCAGTACTTC	TRBJ2-7	NA	TRBD2	TRBV7-9
CATSRVRGPGNTIYF	TGTGCCACCAGCAGAGTTCGGGGTCCTGGAAACACCATATATTTT	TRBJ1-3	few	NA	TRBV15
CASSPDRNQIELFF	TGTGCCAGCAGCCCCGACAGGAACCAGATCGAGCTGTTTTTT	TRBJ2-2	NA	NA	TRBV11-3
CSVGSRAGKRSYEQYF	TGCAGCGTTGGGTCACGGGCGGGGAAAAGGTCCTACGAGCAGTACTTC	TRBJ2-7	NA	NA	TRBV29-1
CASSMGQTNTGELFF	TGTGCCAGTAGTATGGGACAGACGAACACCGGGGAGCTGTTTTTT	TRBJ2-2	NA	TRBD1	TRBV19
CASSSAPGGTDTQYF	TGTGCCAGCAGCTCCGCGCCGGGGGGCACAGATACGCAGTATTTT	TRBJ2-3	NA	NA	TRBV13
CASSPGRGGRETQYF	TGCGCCAGCAGCCCAGGTCGGGGGGGCCGGGAGACCCAGTACTTC	TRBJ2-5	NA	TRBD2	TRBV4-1
CASSFRSGTGTINEQFF	TGTGCCAGCAGCTTTCGTTCCGGGACAGGGACGATTAATGAGCAGTTCTTC	TRBJ2-1	NA	TRBD1	TRBV13
CASSPGGYSNQPQHF	TGTGCCAGCAGCCCTGGAGGGTATAGCAATCAGCCCCAGCATTTT	TRBJ1-5	NA	NA	TRBV7-8